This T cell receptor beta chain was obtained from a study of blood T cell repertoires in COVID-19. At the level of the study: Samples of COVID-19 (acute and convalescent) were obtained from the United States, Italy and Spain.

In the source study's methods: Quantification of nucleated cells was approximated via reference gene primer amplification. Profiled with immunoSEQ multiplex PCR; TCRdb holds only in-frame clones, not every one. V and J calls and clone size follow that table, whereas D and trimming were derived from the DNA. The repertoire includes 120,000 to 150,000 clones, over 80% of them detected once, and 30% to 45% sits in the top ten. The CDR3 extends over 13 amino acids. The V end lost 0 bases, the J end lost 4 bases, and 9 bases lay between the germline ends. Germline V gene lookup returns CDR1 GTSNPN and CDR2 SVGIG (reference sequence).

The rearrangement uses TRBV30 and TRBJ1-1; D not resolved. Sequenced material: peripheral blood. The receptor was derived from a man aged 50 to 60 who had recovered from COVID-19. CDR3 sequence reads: CAWSVLDSTEAFF. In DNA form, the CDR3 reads TGTGCCTGGAGTGTACTCGATTCCACTGAAGCTTTCTTT.